These 14 T cell receptor beta chains originate from one sample sequenced in a study of T cells after posttransplantation cyclophosphamide. This table comes from immunoSEQ multiplex PCR, and its TCRdb copy is limited to in-frame clones, with some not included. The data show 20,000 or so clones, approximately 69% seen once. Busulfan-fludarabine conditioning, marrow transplant, and cyclophosphamide on days +3 and +4 were administered. The specimen was PBMCs, collected after an allogeneic stem cell transplant with post-transplant cyclophosphamide. These receptors all come from a male patient aged 25-45 years who received an allogeneic stem cell transplant from a related donor, was CMV-positive, and had acute GVHD only. These T cells may partly come from the graft donor.

The chain links TRBV27 to TRBJ1-1; TRBD1 matches 11 bases. Trimming removed 5 bases from V and 5 bases from J; junction bases left unmatched: 10. Looked up from germline, CDR1 is MNHEY and CDR2 is SMNVEV (reference sequence). CDR3 size: 16 residues. CDR3 protein: CASSLNSGTGGTEAFF. Written as DNA, the CDR3 is TGTGCCAGCAGTCTCAACTCCGGGACAGGGGGTACTGAAGCTTTCTTT.

The chain carries TRBV10-3 and TRBJ1-3; 8 bases agree with TRBD1. Trimming removed 2 bases from V and 4 bases from J; junction bases left unmatched: 4. The CDR3 covers 15 residues. Germline CDR1 reads ENHRY; CDR2 reads SYGVKD. The CDR3 DNA reads as TGTGCCATCAGTGAGGGCCGGGACAGGGGAAACACCATATATTTT. This codes for CAISEGRDRGNTIYF.

The V call is TRBV5-6, the J call TRBJ2-5; 8 bases agree with TRBD2. The CDR3 runs 14 residues. The germline V gene has CDR1 SGHDT and CDR2 YYEEEE. The J segment lost 4 bases and the V segment lost 1 base, leaving 3 bases of the junction unmatched. CDR3 sequence: CASSLTGGSETQYF. CDR3 sequence (DNA): TGTGCCAGCAGCTTGACGGGGGGGTCAGAGACCCAGTACTTC.

CDR3 bases: TGTGCCAGTAGTTTCGCAGGTCTGCACAATGAGCAGTTCTTC. It specifies CASSFAGLHNEQFF. The chain joins TRBV19 to TRBJ2-1; D remains ambiguous. Germline-derived CDR1 and CDR2 are LNHDA and SQIVND (reference sequence). CDR3 length: 14 amino acids. The V end lost 5 bases, the J end lost 5 bases, and 13 bases lay between the germline ends. Variable domain in full (rest from reference TRBV19 and TRBJ2-1): DGGITQSPKYLFRKEGQNVTLSCEQNLNHDAMYWYRQDPGQGLRLIYYSQIVNDFQKGDIAEGYSVSREKKESFPLTVTSAQKNPTAFYLCASSFAGLHNEQFFGPGTRLTVL.

This clone was found a few times. V and J are TRBV19 and TRBJ2-4; D is undetermined. Germline V gene data show CDR1 as LNHDA and CDR2 as SQIVND (reference sequence). CDR3 length equals 13 residues. With 3 bases removed from V and 8 bases from J, the gap between germline ends came to 11 bases. CDR3 bases: TGTGCCAGTAGTATCACCCCGTCGGACATTCAGTACTTC. It is translated as CASSITPSDIQYF.

V and J are TRBV7-2 and TRBJ2-3, with 7 bases lining up with TRBD1. Germline V gene data show CDR1 as SGHTA and CDR2 as FQGNSA. This CDR3 is 14 amino acids long. With V trimmed by 8 bases and J by 3 bases, 8 bases remained unmatched. CDR3 amino acids: CASEGAAVTDTQYF. The CDR3 DNA follows: TGTGCCAGCGAGGGGGCCGCGGTTACAGATACGCAGTATTTT.

The chain employs TRBV5-4 and TRBJ2-7; 8 bases line up with TRBD2. The junction had 8 bases not matched to a gene; V was cut back by 6 bases and J by 0 bases. This CDR3 comprises 15 residues. The germline V gene encodes CDR1 SGHNT and CDR2 YYREEE (reference sequence). The CDR3 reads CASTPTGGNSYEQYF. The CDR3 DNA follows: TGTGCCAGCACCCCCACGGGGGGGAACTCCTACGAGCAGTACTTC.

The chain uses TRBV29-1 and TRBJ2-5; D possibly corresponds to TRBD1 (6 bases). The J call is in doubt because the DNA end fits TRBJ2-7 better. Germline V CDR1 and CDR2: SQVTM, ANQGSEA. This CDR3 contains 13 residues. The CDR3 DNA is TGCAGCGTTGTTCAGGGGCCCCGGTACGAGCAGTACTTC. Encoded protein: CSVVQGPRYEQYF.

This chain links TRBV28 with TRBJ2-3; D ambiguous. Trimming shortened V by 5 bases and J by 1 base, and 13 bases separated the two germline ends. Germline V gene data show CDR1 as MDHEN and CDR2 as SYDVKM. This CDR3 region has 15 residues. CDR3 sequence reads: CASSLAWAGTDTQYF. CDR3 in DNA: TGTGCCAGCAGTCTCGCCTGGGCAGGCACAGATACGCAGTATTTT.

The rearrangement uses TRBV4-2 and TRBJ2-3; 9 nucleotides agree with TRBD2. This CDR3 is built from 16 residues. Trimming cost V 1 base and J 2 bases; bases outside gene matches: 4. Germline CDR1 LGHNA, CDR2 YNFKEQ. CDR3 sequence (DNA): TGTGCCAGCAGCCAAGTGCGGGGGGGTTTCACAGATACGCAGTATTTT. It specifies CASSQVRGGFTDTQYF.

The genes are TRBV30 and TRBJ2-2, with 12 nucleotides matching TRBD2. V was pared by 5 bases and J by 4 bases, with 14 bases of the junction left unmatched. The CDR3 loop spans 18 amino acids. CDR1 and CDR2 (germline): GTSNPN, SVGIG (reference sequence). The CDR3 DNA reads TGTGCCTGGCGAGCATATATATCGGGACTAGCGGGCACCGGGGAGCTGTTTTTT. Translating gives CAWRAYISGLAGTGELFF.

This chain connects TRBV5-6 to TRBJ2-1, with TRBD2 identical over 9 bases. The junction had 5 bases not matched to a gene; V was cut back by 6 bases and J by 4 bases. The germline gives CDR1 SGHDT, CDR2 YYEEEE. The CDR3 length is 14 residues. DNA for the CDR3: TGTGCCAGCAACCTAGCGGGGATGTACAATGAGCAGTTCTTC. Translated: CASNLAGMYNEQFF.

V usage is TRBV27 and J usage is TRBJ1-4, with a weak D call TRBD1 (5 bases). V was pared by 6 bases and J by 11 bases, with 19 bases between. From germline, CDR1 is MNHEY and CDR2 SMNVEV (reference sequence). The CDR3 is 14 residues long. CDR3 amino acids: CASSPDRTLGKLFF. The CDR3 DNA reads TGTGCCAGCAGCCCTGACAGAACCCTGGGGAAACTGTTTTTT.

This chain uses TRBV7-9 with TRBJ2-7; 7 bases map to TRBD1. V shed 5 bases, J shed 2 bases, and the junction held 12 bases outside the gene matches. CDR1 is SEHNR and CDR2 is FQNEAQ in the germline V gene (reference sequence). The CDR3 runs 16 residues. CDR3 region: CASSTRPGGNPYEQYF. CDR3 sequence (DNA): TGTGCCAGCAGCACAAGACCAGGGGGAAATCCCTACGAGCAGTACTTC.